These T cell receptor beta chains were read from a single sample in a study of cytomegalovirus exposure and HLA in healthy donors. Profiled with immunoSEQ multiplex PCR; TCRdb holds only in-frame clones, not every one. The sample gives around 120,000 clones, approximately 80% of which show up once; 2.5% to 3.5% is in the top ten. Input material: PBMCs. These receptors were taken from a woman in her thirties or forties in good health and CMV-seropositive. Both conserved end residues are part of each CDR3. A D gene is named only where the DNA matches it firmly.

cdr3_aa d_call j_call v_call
CASSQGIRGDRRNSPLHF TRBD1 TRBJ1-6 TRBV9
CASSVAAFYGYTF - TRBJ1-2 TRBV9
CSVEEQGMKAFF TRBD1 TRBJ1-1 TRBV29-1
CAWSLGGSAFSPLHF - TRBJ1-6 TRBV30
CASSTNRANTEAFF - TRBJ1-1 TRBV6-6
CASSLRTGSYNEQFF TRBD1 TRBJ2-1 TRBV7-2
CASSLGTSGNEQYF TRBD2 TRBJ2-7 TRBV27
CASSYRQAGGEKLFF - TRBJ1-4 TRBV5-8
CASSLPRQGKYF - TRBJ2-7 TRBV7-9
CASSQVIRGEQYF - TRBJ2-7 TRBV14
CASSQDRGSRPGGYTF - TRBJ1-2 TRBV4-3
CASSYDSAGQETQYF - TRBJ2-5 TRBV6-5
CASSIPGQGTYEQYF TRBD1 TRBJ2-7 TRBV19
CASSEQGGNTEAFF - TRBJ1-1 TRBV6-4
CASSVDGTMNEQFF - TRBJ2-1 TRBV9
CASSLDGGQYF - TRBJ2-7 TRBV7-3
CAWTRARNQPQHF - TRBJ1-5 TRBV30
CASSPQGLAGGNEQFF TRBD2 TRBJ2-1 TRBV4-1
CASSPQPGLTGYEQYF TRBD2 TRBJ2-7 TRBV4-2
CASSAVTGPNQPQHF - TRBJ1-5 TRBV7-2
CASSPQQGGNTEAFF TRBD1 TRBJ1-1 TRBV18
CASRRGDRGQETQYF TRBD1 TRBJ2-5 TRBV5-4
CASSENCRLSGNTIYF - TRBJ1-3 TRBV6-4
CASSQDDWTGYGYTF TRBD1 TRBJ1-2 TRBV14
CAINTQGAEETQYF TRBD1 TRBJ2-5 TRBV10-3
CASSLVGGRGETQYF - TRBJ2-5 TRBV11-2
CASKLERTMATEAFF - TRBJ1-1 TRBV9
CASSDFPGKNTEAFF - TRBJ1-1 TRBV2
CASSLGEFQPQHF - TRBJ1-5 TRBV5-1
CSVDPGLAGVPGTQYF TRBD2 TRBJ2-5 TRBV29-1
CASSLSGRGSTEAFF - TRBJ1-1 TRBV5-1
CASSPLRGEAFF - TRBJ1-1 TRBV6-5
CASSPGTEQYF - TRBJ2-7 TRBV7-9
CASSQPSDYGYTF - TRBJ1-2 TRBV7-2
CARRPASGRLRQQYF - TRBJ2-5 TRBV7-5
CASSQDTTRNEQFF - TRBJ2-1 TRBV4-1
CASSIRGEPEKLFF - TRBJ1-4 TRBV19
CASTVSPGLAGGLSAETQYF TRBD2 TRBJ2-5 TRBV23-1
CASSPPRSRGMNTEAFF - TRBJ1-1 TRBV7-2
CASSQESGVTDTQYF TRBD2 TRBJ2-3 TRBV4-2
CASSQRGASTDTQYF - TRBJ2-3 TRBV4-2
CSVGPGGGNQPQHF - TRBJ1-5 TRBV29-1
CAISAGATNSPLHF - TRBJ1-6 TRBV10-3
CASSHLSPRRDEQFF - TRBJ2-1 TRBV4-1
CASSFLAGGYNEQFF TRBD2 TRBJ2-1 TRBV11-3
CASSLQGSGNTIYF - TRBJ1-3 TRBV6-6
CASNLGQGGQLFF TRBD1 TRBJ1-4 TRBV19
CASSLGGTSSYEQYF TRBD2 TRBJ2-7 TRBV5-1
CASSTPTGQNTEAFF - TRBJ1-1 TRBV9
CASSYSRDFGTQYF - TRBJ2-3 TRBV6-6
CASSPGPGLYGYTF - TRBJ1-2 TRBV7-2
CASSLGGDSRSSYEQYF - - TRBV5-1